The 3 T cell receptor beta chains below all came from one sample that was sequenced in a study of OX40 agonist ivuxolimab in advanced cancers. This table comes from immunoSEQ multiplex PCR, and its TCRdb copy is limited to in-frame clones, with some not included. The table has around 65,000 clones, around 93% seen once; the top ten hold 9.5% to 15%. This material consisted of CD4+ or CD8+ T cells sorted from blood, taken in a trial of the OX40 agonist ivuxolimab. Receptor source: an adult with an advanced solid tumor such as melanoma, head and neck, liver or kidney cancer.

The chain links TRBV19 to TRBJ1-2; D call uncertain. The CDR3 runs to 15 residues. Germline V gives CDR1 LNHDA, CDR2 SQIVND (reference sequence). The V gene lost 7 bases and the J gene lost 2 bases, with 17 bases spanning the gap. In DNA, the CDR3 is TGTGCCAGTATTGGGGTCGCGGAACTAAACTATGGCTACACCTTC. Its protein is CASIGVAELNYGYTF.

The chain combines TRBV4-1 with TRBJ2-3; D is ambiguous. Trimming shortened V by 0 bases and J by 5 bases, and 12 bases separated the two germline ends. The CDR3 extends over 15 amino acids. Per the germline V gene, CDR1 is MGHRA and CDR2 is YSYEKL. CDR3 region: CASSQDPNYLDTQYF. The CDR3 region has the DNA TGCGCCAGCAGCCAAGATCCCAACTATCTAGATACGCAGTATTTT.

The chain links TRBV29-1 to TRBJ2-1; 12 bases are a match to TRBD1. Trimming took 8 bases from V and 9 from J; bases not matched to a gene: 8. CDR3 length: 13 residues. Germline assignment: CDR1 SQVTM and CDR2 ANQGSEA. The CDR3 bases are TGCAGCTCCGGGACAGGGGGCGCGTTTGAGCAGTTCTTC. Protein product: CSSGTGGAFEQFF.